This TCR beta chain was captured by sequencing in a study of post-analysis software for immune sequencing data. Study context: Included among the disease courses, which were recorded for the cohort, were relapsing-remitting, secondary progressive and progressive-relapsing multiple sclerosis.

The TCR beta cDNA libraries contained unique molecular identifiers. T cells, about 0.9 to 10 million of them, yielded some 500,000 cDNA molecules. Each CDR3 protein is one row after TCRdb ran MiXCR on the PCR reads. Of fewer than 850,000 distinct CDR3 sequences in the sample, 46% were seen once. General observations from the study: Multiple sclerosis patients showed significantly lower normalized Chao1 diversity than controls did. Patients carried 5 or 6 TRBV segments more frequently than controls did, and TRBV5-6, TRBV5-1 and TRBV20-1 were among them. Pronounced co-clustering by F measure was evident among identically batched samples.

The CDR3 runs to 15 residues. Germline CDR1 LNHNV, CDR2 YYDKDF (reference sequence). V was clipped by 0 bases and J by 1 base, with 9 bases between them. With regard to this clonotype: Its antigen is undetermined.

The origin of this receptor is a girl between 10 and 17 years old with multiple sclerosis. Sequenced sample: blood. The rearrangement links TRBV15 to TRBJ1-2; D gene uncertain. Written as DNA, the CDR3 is TGTGCCACCAGCAGAGAACCAGCAGTTAACTATGGCTACACCTTC. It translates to CATSREPAVNYGYTF.